This T cell receptor (beta chain) appears in the sequencing data of a study of T cells in Graves' hyperthyroidism and ophthalmopathy. From RNA transcripts, TCR beta CDR3 regions were amplified. The HTBI primer set served for first-round RT-PCR of the TCR CDR3. One entry per CDR3 protein, called by TCRdb with MiXCR from the multiplex PCR reads. Here the sample spans roughly 300,000 distinct CDR3 sequences, 25% being singletons. Whole-study findings and limits: The majority of expanded thyroid clonotypes above 0.001 also appeared in blood.

The study enrolled patients aged 18 to 65 with newly diagnosed hyperthyroidism of under 2 months' duration. It was 10 ml of fresh peripheral blood that supplied the PBMCs. V shed 6 bases and J 0 bases; nucleotides not matched to a gene: 7. The CDR3 consists of 16 residues. Per germline, CDR1 SGHAT and CDR2 FQDESV (reference sequence). This clonotype was seen a single time. Its antigen is unidentified. The rearrangement links TRBV11-1 to TRBJ2-2; 7 nucleotides align to TRBD1. This TCR derives from a man aged 35 to 55 with Graves' hyperthyroidism that later progressed to Graves' ophthalmopathy. Sequenced material: blood. CDR3 amino acids: CASRPDRAPNTGELFF. The CDR3, as DNA: TGTGCCAGCAGGCCCGACAGGGCTCCGAACACCGGGGAGCTGTTTTTT.